Listed here is a single T cell receptor (beta chain). This record belongs to a study of blood T cell repertoires in COVID-19. At the level of the study: There were acute and convalescent COVID-19 samples, and they came from the United States, Italy and Spain. Nucleic acid was either cDNA or gDNA, and it came from T cells, B-cell-depleted T cells, or PBMCs.

The CDR3 totals 13 residues. Trimming stripped 2 bases from V and 1 base from J, with 5 bases between. The germline gives CDR1 SNHLY, CDR2 FYNNEI. In the original processing: Reference gene primers were amplified, and this amplification served to estimate nucleated cell counts. Measured with immunoSEQ multiplex PCR; TCRdb has only the in-frame clones, and not every one. D and trimming come from the DNA, and the V and J calls and clone size come from that table. The table shows 200,000 to 250,000 clones, with approximately 77% occurring only once. The chain uses TRBV2 and TRBJ1-1; D is unresolved. The sequence came from an elderly woman with acute or convalescent COVID-19. Sequences were obtained from peripheral blood. CDR3 protein: CASSEQKNTEAFF. As DNA, the CDR3 is TGTGCCAGCAGTGAACAGAAGAACACTGAAGCTTTCTTT.